Listed below are T cell receptor beta chains from one sample, sequenced in a study of cytomegalovirus exposure and HLA in healthy donors. Clones were sequenced by immunoSEQ multiplex PCR, and TCRdb holds only the in-frame ones, with some missing. This sample's table has more than 40,000 clones. Sequences were obtained from PBMCs. The receptors stem from a woman aged 40 to 55 in good health and CMV-seronegative. The CDR3 runs from the conserved cysteine through the conserved F or W. Each record gives: D gene, V gene, J gene, CDR3 protein, CDR3 DNA. D genes are given only for firm matches.

D: TRBD1
V: TRBV4-3
J: TRBJ1-2
CDR3: CASSQQGAANYGYTF
DNA: TGCGCCAGCAGCCAACAGGGGGCCGCTAACTATGGCTACACCTTC

D: NA
V: TRBV4-3
J: TRBJ2-7
CDR3: CASSQAGGTYEQYF
DNA: TGCGCCAGCAGCCAAGCCGGCGGTACCTACGAGCAGTACTTC

D: NA
V: TRBV7-2
J: TRBJ1-2
CDR3: CASSLSISYGYTF
DNA: TGTGCCAGCAGCTTATCAATTTCCTATGGCTACACCTTC

D: NA
V: TRBV19
J: TRBJ2-5
CDR3: CASSTAKPSLRGPLQETQYF
DNA: TGTGCCAGTAGTACTGCTAAGCCGTCTCTCAGGGGTCCCCTCCAAGAGACCCAGTACTTC

D: NA
V: TRBV7-2
J: TRBJ1-1
CDR3: CASSLAQGNTGAFF
DNA: TGTGCCAGCAGCTTAGCGCAGGGCAATACGGGAGCTTTCTTT

D: TRBD2
V: TRBV5-1
J: TRBJ2-3
CDR3: CASSDGLAGKTDTQYF
DNA: TGCGCCAGCAGCGACGGTCTAGCGGGAAAAACAGATACGCAGTATTTT

D: NA
V: TRBV19
J: TRBJ2-1
CDR3: CASSFPFTGVGNEQFF
DNA: TGTGCCAGTAGTTTCCCCTTTACGGGAGTGGGTAATGAGCAGTTCTTC

D: NA
V: TRBV27
J: TRBJ2-7
CDR3: CASSHGYEQYF
DNA: TGTGCCAGCAGTCACGGCTACGAGCAGTACTTC

D: NA
V: TRBV6-5
J: TRBJ1-2
CDR3: CASSYSGEGNYGYTF
DNA: TGTGCCAGCAGTTACTCGGGGGAGGGAAACTATGGCTACACCTTC

D: NA
V: TRBV4-2
J: TRBJ1-3
CDR3: CASSGGQRQSSGNTIYF
DNA: TGTGCCAGCAGCGGAGGACAGAGGCAAAGCTCTGGAAACACCATATATTTT

D: NA
V: TRBV5-4
J: TRBJ1-1
CDR3: CASSLRPGMNTEAFF
DNA: TGTGCCAGCAGCTTGCGTCCAGGGATGAACACTGAAGCTTTCTTT

D: TRBD1
V: TRBV30
J: TRBJ1-5
CDR3: CAWTGTANQPQHF
DNA: TGTGCCTGGACCGGGACAGCGAATCAGCCCCAGCATTTT

D: TRBD1
V: TRBV9
J: TRBJ2-7
CDR3: CASSVGGTDYEQYF
DNA: TGTGCCAGCAGCGTAGGAGGGACAGACTACGAGCAGTACTTC

D: NA
V: TRBV4-2
J: TRBJ2-3
CDR3: CASSLRNRQREWGTDTQYF
DNA: TGTGCCAGCAGCCTTCGAAATCGCCAAAGGGAGTGGGGCACAGATACGCAGTATTTT

D: TRBD1
V: TRBV5-5
J: TRBJ1-2
CDR3: CASSLEATDRVYGYTF
DNA: TGTGCCAGCAGCTTAGAAGCCACGGACAGGGTCTATGGCTACACCTTC

D: NA
V: TRBV6-1
J: TRBJ1-5
CDR3: CASSEWTLWGGASNQPQHF
DNA: TGTGCCAGCAGTGAATGGACCCTATGGGGGGGAGCGAGCAATCAGCCCCAGCATTTT

D: TRBD1
V: TRBV29-1
J: TRBJ2-7
CDR3: CSVSTGGYEQYF
DNA: TGCAGCGTTTCGACAGGGGGCTACGAGCAGTACTTC

D: TRBD1
V: TRBV6-1
J: TRBJ1-3
CDR3: CASSERDRVPGNTIYF
DNA: TGTGCCAGCAGTGAGAGGGACAGGGTGCCTGGAAACACCATATATTTT

D: NA
V: TRBV7-9
J: TRBJ2-3
CDR3: CASSLRADTQYF
DNA: TGTGCCAGCAGCTTGAGGGCAGATACGCAGTATTTT

D: TRBD1
V: TRBV28
J: TRBJ1-2
CDR3: CASSSARTGASGYTF
DNA: TGTGCCAGCAGTTCCGCGCGGACAGGGGCCTCTGGCTACACCTTC

D: TRBD1
V: TRBV4-1
J: TRBJ1-2
CDR3: CASSQGEIRGDYGYTF
DNA: TGCGCCAGCAGCCAAGGGGAGATCAGGGGGGACTATGGCTACACCTTC

D: NA
V: TRBV29-1
J: TRBJ2-7
CDR3: CSVYNRNIYEQYF
DNA: TGCAGCGTTTATAACAGAAATATCTACGAGCAGTACTTC

D: TRBD1
V: TRBV19
J: TRBJ1-1
CDR3: CATALQGKDTEAFF
DNA: TGTGCCACCGCCTTACAGGGGAAGGACACTGAAGCTTTCTTT

D: NA
V: TRBV6-5
J: TRBJ1-1
CDR3: CASSYTENTEAFF
DNA: TGTGCCAGCAGTTATACAGAGAACACTGAAGCTTTCTTT

D: NA
V: TRBV4-2
J: TRBJ1-1
CDR3: CASSQEGGRRNTEAFF
DNA: TGTGCCAGCAGCCAAGAAGGAGGACGGAGGAACACTGAAGCTTTCTTT

D: NA
V: TRBV9
J: TRBJ2-3
CDR3: CASSQPLEGSTDTQYF
DNA: TGTGCCAGCAGCCAACCCCTGGAGGGGAGCACAGATACGCAGTATTTT

D: TRBD1
V: TRBV7-3
J: TRBJ2-7
CDR3: CASSSTGTGDLYEQYF
DNA: TGTGCCAGCAGCTCGACCGGGACAGGAGACCTCTACGAGCAGTACTTC

D: NA
V: TRBV19
J: TRBJ2-1
CDR3: CASSYPSDEQFF
DNA: TGTGCCAGTAGTTACCCCTCGGATGAGCAGTTCTTC

D: NA
V: TRBV27
J: TRBJ1-2
CDR3: CASSTNLRGGSGYTF
DNA: TGTGCCAGCAGTACCAATCTCAGGGGTGGTAGTGGCTACACCTTC

D: NA
V: TRBV5-1
J: TRBJ2-1
CDR3: CASGLRSNEQFF
DNA: TGCGCCAGCGGACTTCGATCCAATGAGCAGTTCTTC

D: NA
V: TRBV19
J: TRBJ2-1
CDR3: CASSIRESSYNEQFF
DNA: TGTGCCAGTAGTATTCGGGAGAGCTCCTACAATGAGCAGTTCTTC

D: NA
V: TRBV6-1
J: TRBJ2-7
CDR3: CASCQYSYEQYF
DNA: TGTGCCAGCTGCCAGTACTCCTACGAGCAGTACTTC

D: NA
V: TRBV4-3
J: TRBJ2-1
CDR3: CASSQGRDLEQFF
DNA: TGCGCCAGCAGCCAAGGGCGGGACCTTGAGCAGTTCTTC

D: TRBD1
V: TRBV7-2
J: TRBJ2-7
CDR3: CASSLRGTGAFYEQYF
DNA: TGTGCCAGCAGCTTAAGAGGTACAGGGGCTTTCTACGAGCAGTACTTC

D: TRBD1
V: TRBV27
J: TRBJ2-1
CDR3: CASSPPGTGVHNEQFF
DNA: TGTGCCAGCAGTCCTCCCGGGACAGGGGTCCACAATGAGCAGTTCTTC

D: NA
V: TRBV4-2
J: TRBJ1-5
CDR3: CASSQRVYNQPQHF
DNA: TGTGCCAGCAGCCAGAGGGTATATAATCAGCCCCAGCATTTT

D: NA
V: TRBV27
J: TRBJ2-7
CDR3: CASSLSIEGAYEQYF
DNA: TGTGCCAGCAGTTTATCGATAGAGGGCGCCTACGAGCAGTACTTC

D: NA
V: TRBV6-5
J: TRBJ1-2
CDR3: CASSYSVAGYGYTF
DNA: TGTGCCAGCAGTTACTCGGTCGCAGGGTATGGCTACACCTTC

D: NA
V: TRBV18
J: TRBJ1-1
CDR3: CASSPAPGNTEAFF
DNA: TGTGCCAGCTCACCAGCCCCAGGGAACACTGAAGCTTTCTTT

D: NA
V: TRBV6-1
J: TRBJ2-7
CDR3: CASSDTNEQYF
DNA: TGTGCCAGCAGTGATACAAACGAGCAGTACTTC

D: NA
V: TRBV5-1
J: TRBJ1-2
CDR3: CASSLSGENYGYTF
DNA: TGCGCCAGCAGCTTGTCAGGGGAGAACTATGGCTACACCTTC

D: NA
V: TRBV15
J: TRBJ2-6
CDR3: CATSRAIGDSGANVLTF
DNA: TGTGCCACCAGCAGAGCAATAGGGGACTCTGGGGCCAACGTCCTGACTTTC

D: NA
V: TRBV6-6
J: TRBJ2-1
CDR3: CASSPGGGDGYNEQFF
DNA: TGTGCCAGCAGCCCTGGAGGCGGAGATGGGTACAATGAGCAGTTCTTC

D: TRBD1
V: TRBV28
J: TRBJ1-3
CDR3: CASSLSTGWIGNTIYF
DNA: TGTGCCAGCAGTCTATCGACAGGGTGGATTGGAAACACCATATATTTT

D: TRBD1
V: TRBV6-5
J: TRBJ2-2
CDR3: CASKWQGVTGELFF
DNA: TGTGCCAGCAAATGGCAGGGGGTCACCGGGGAGCTGTTTTTT

D: NA
V: TRBV19
J: TRBJ1-4
CDR3: CATGKATNEKLFF
DNA: TGTGCCACGGGGAAGGCAACTAATGAAAAACTGTTTTTT

D: NA
V: TRBV4-1
J: TRBJ2-2
CDR3: CASSQPRLTNTGELFF
DNA: TGCGCCAGCAGCCAACCGCGTTTAACGAACACCGGGGAGCTGTTTTTT

D: NA
V: TRBV7-2
J: TRBJ2-5
CDR3: CASSLGTPGLTVTETQYF
DNA: TGTGCCAGCAGCTTAGGGACCCCCGGACTCACAGTAACCGAGACCCAGTACTTC

D: TRBD1
V: TRBV6-5
J: TRBJ1-3
CDR3: CASSLRGQVDTIYF
DNA: TGTGCCAGCAGTTTGAGGGGACAGGTAGACACCATATATTTT